Listed here are 27 T cell receptor beta chains from one sample, sequenced in a study of identical twins. TCRdb ran MiXCR on the 5' RACE reads and lists one entry per CDR3 protein. Of approximately 890,000 distinct CDR3 sequences listed, roughly an eighth are singletons. In addition, the sample was reused for a study of yellow fever vaccine responses in identical twins.

Sequenced input: PBMCs. These receptor sequences come from a woman aged 18-29 years in good health.

This chain connects TRBV20-1 to TRBJ2-1, with unresolved D. Trimming took off 5 bases at V and 0 bases at J, with 8 bases between the two ends. The CDR3 has 13 residues. The germline V gene encodes CDR1 DFQATT and CDR2 SNEGSKA (reference sequence). The CDR3 nucleotides are TGCAGTGCTGGGGTGGCCTCCTACAATGAGCAGTTCTTC. This translates into CSAGVASYNEQFF.

In its sample, this clonotype was seen many times. The chain joins TRBV6-1 to TRBJ2-3, with TRBD1 matching over 7 bases. Per the germline V gene, CDR1 is MNHNS and CDR2 is SASEGT. The CDR3 runs to 17 residues. The ends lost 5 bases at V and 4 bases at J; junction bases unmatched: 15. The CDR3 nucleotides are TGTGCCAGCAGTACCCTCCGGGCAGGGCAGGGGGCAGATACGCAGTATTTT. This gives the protein CASSTLRAGQGADTQYF.

V is TRBV5-1 and J is TRBJ2-6, with TRBD1 as a possible D gene (5 bases). V lost 0 bases, J lost 0 bases, and 10 bases lay in between. CDR1 is SGHRS, CDR2 YFSETQ, per germline. There are 17 residues in the CDR3. DNA for the CDR3: TGCGCCAGCAGCTTGGCGCAGGGCAGCTCTGGGGCCAACGTCCTGACTTTC. It translates to CASSLAQGSSGANVLTF.

This clonotype has a count of ten or more. CDR3 region: CASSDVGLGDTQYF. The DNA of the CDR3 is TGTGCCAGCAGCGACGTGGGTTTGGGTGATACGCAGTATTTT. This chain joins TRBV6-1 and TRBJ2-3; no clear D gene. The V end was cut by 6 bases, the J end by 6 bases, with 16 bases between. From germline, CDR1 is MNHNS and CDR2 SASEGT. The CDR3 is made up of 14 amino acids.

This clonotype was observed a few times. The rearrangement links TRBV3-1 to TRBJ2-6; D might be TRBD2 (5 bases). Per germline, CDR1 LGHDT and CDR2 YNNKEL (reference sequence). V was clipped by 3 bases and J by 0 bases, with 12 bases between them. The CDR3 contains 17 residues. The CDR3 DNA reads as TGTGCCAGCAGCCATAAGGACTCAAACTCTGGGGCCAACGTCCTGACTTTC. Protein: CASSHKDSNSGANVLTF.

This clonotype has only a few counts. The rearrangement joins TRBV25-1 to TRBJ2-1, with 8 bases identical to TRBD1. The V and J ends lost 4 bases and 1 base, in that order; junction bases with no gene match: 3. Germline V gene lookup returns CDR1 MGHDK and CDR2 SYGVNS. This CDR3 spans 15 amino acids. CDR3 in DNA: TGTGCCAGCAGTGCACGACAGGGGTCCTACAATGAGCAGTTCTTC. Residues: CASSARQGSYNEQFF.

This clonotype was picked up many times. V usage is TRBV20-1 and J usage is TRBJ1-6; TRBD1 agrees at 9 bases. CDR1 and CDR2 (germline): DFQATT, SNEGSKA (reference sequence). The CDR3 is 13 residues long. Trimming took 4 bases from V and 6 from J; bases not matched to a gene: 1. CDR3 residues: CSAKDRGNSPLHF. The CDR3 DNA sequence: TGCAGTGCTAAGGACAGGGGTAATTCACCCCTCCACTTT.

The sample holds a few counts of this clonotype. The gene calls are TRBV5-4 and TRBJ2-2, with D perhaps being TRBD1 or TRBD2 (6 bases each). V lost 2 bases and J lost 5, with 16 bases in between. The CDR3 covers 16 residues. Germline V gene lookup returns CDR1 SGHNT and CDR2 YYREEE (reference sequence). CDR3 nucleotide sequence: TGTGCCAGCAGCTTTTATCCGGGGGCGCGGACCGGGGAGCTGTTTTTT. Its protein is CASSFYPGARTGELFF.

This clonotype came up many times. The chain uses TRBV5-1 and TRBJ2-3; 10 bases align to TRBD1. With 4 bases clipped from V and 6 bases from J, the junction kept 11 bases outside the gene matches. This CDR3 is 16 amino acids long. Germline values: CDR1 SGHRS, CDR2 YFSETQ. The CDR3 DNA is TGCGCCAGCAGCCCACCGGGGACAGGGGTTTTTGATACGCAGTATTTT. This sequence encodes CASSPPGTGVFDTQYF.

This clonotype was counted ten times or more. The chain carries TRBV5-4 and TRBJ2-4, with TRBD2 identical over 9 bases. V dropped 4 bases and J dropped 4; count of bases not matched to a gene: 6. Looked up from germline, CDR1 is SGHNT and CDR2 is YYREEE (reference sequence). This CDR3 contains 15 residues. In DNA, the CDR3 is TGTGCCAGCAGCATGAAGCGGGAGGAGAAAAACATTCAGTACTTC. Protein product: CASSMKREEKNIQYF.

The chain carries TRBV12-3 or TRBV12-4 and TRBJ1-5, with TRBD1 identical over 7 bases. With V trimmed by 6 bases and J by 2 bases, 4 bases remained unmatched. The CDR3 runs to 14 residues. The CDR3 nucleotides are TGTGCCAGCAGCGGGCAGGGGGGCAATCAGCCCCAGCATTTT. As protein: CASSGQGGNQPQHF.

This clonotype was found a few times. V and J are TRBV7-8 and TRBJ1-1, with D perhaps TRBD1 (5 bases). The CDR3 sequence is 16 residues long. Between the trimmed V and J ends, which lost 4 bases and 1 base, there was a span of 16 bases. Per the germline V gene, CDR1 is SGHVS and CDR2 is FQNEAQ. The CDR3 sequence is CASSSPADSGNTEAFF. CDR3 sequence (DNA): TGTGCCAGCAGCTCCCCCGCTGACAGTGGGAACACTGAAGCTTTCTTT.

This clonotype was picked up a small number of times. This chain uses TRBV6-1 with TRBJ2-2, with a possible D match to TRBD2 (6 bases). V was cut by 11 bases and J by 0 bases, with 16 bases left in between. Germline CDR1 MNHNS, CDR2 SASEGT. This CDR3 region has 15 residues. The CDR3 sequence is CAGTTGTSNTGELFF. The CDR3 bases are TGTGCCGGGACCACCGGGACTTCGAACACCGGGGAGCTGTTTTTT.

This clonotype turned up a few times. The chain combines TRBV21-1 with TRBJ2-5; TRBD2 reflects the table's D call only, with no check against the DNA. TRBV21-1 is a documented pseudogene. The CDR3 has 14 residues. The CDR3 here is CAGTFGGSVETQYF. CDR3 DNA: TGTGCCGGGACTTTCGGGGGGAGTGTAGAGACCCAGTACTTC.

The chain uses TRBV27 and TRBJ2-7; D ambiguous. CDR1 and CDR2 (germline): MNHEY, SMNVEV (reference sequence). Trimming shortened V by 0 bases and J by 3 bases, and 9 bases separated the two germline ends. The CDR3 runs 14 residues. CDR3 sequence reads: CASSLSNRLYEQYV. Written as DNA, the CDR3 is TGTGCCAGCAGTTTATCGAACAGACTCTACGAGCAGTACGTC.

The chain employs TRBV3-1 and TRBJ2-1; weak D call: TRBD1 (5 bases). Germline V gene lookup returns CDR1 LGHDT and CDR2 YNNKEL (reference sequence). CDR3 length equals 16 residues. V was clipped by 4 bases and J by 3 bases, with 16 bases between them. DNA of the CDR3: TGTGCCAGCAGCCCGCCAGCGACAGCTTACTACAATGAGCAGTTCTTC. Amino acids: CASSPPATAYYNEQFF.

This sequence joins TRBV10-1 and TRBJ2-5, with D possibly matching TRBD1 (6 bases). The V end was cut by 2 bases, the J end by 7 bases, with 8 bases between. Per germline, CDR1 WNHNN and CDR2 SYGVQD (reference sequence). The CDR3 runs to 12 residues. The CDR3 coding sequence is TGCGCCAGCAGTGAGCTCAGGGGGACCCAGTACTTC. Its protein is CASSELRGTQYF.

There are a few counts of this clonotype. V usage is TRBV12-3 or TRBV12-4 and J usage is TRBJ1-4, with 7 positions matching TRBD1. J gave up 3 bases and V 5 bases, and 3 bases lay outside the gene matches. The CDR3 is made up of 14 amino acids. The chain's CDR3 is CASSRGLSNEKLFF. The CDR3 bases are TGTGCCAGCAGTAGGGGGCTATCTAATGAAAAACTGTTTTTT.

V and J are TRBV20-1 and TRBJ2-7; TRBD1 might be the D (5 bases). The germline V gene has CDR1 DFQATT and CDR2 SNEGSKA (reference sequence). The V and J ends lost 0 bases and 3 bases respectively, with 27 bases between them. The CDR3 loop spans 19 amino acids. The CDR3 protein is CSARDPKTFTKGPDYEQYF. CDR3 DNA sequence: TGCAGTGCTAGAGACCCTAAGACTTTTACCAAGGGGCCCGACTACGAGCAGTACTTC.

This sequence joins TRBV20-1 and TRBJ2-1; unclear D gene. The CDR3 consists of 13 residues. The V end lost 1 base, the J end lost 5 bases, and 9 bases lay between the germline ends. Germline CDR1 DFQATT, CDR2 SNEGSKA (reference sequence). DNA of the CDR3: TGCAGTGCTAGAGCCCCGGCCAACAATGAGCAGTTCTTC. It translates to CSARAPANNEQFF.

In its sample, this clonotype was seen many times. This chain links TRBV12-3 or TRBV12-4 with TRBJ2-2; no reliable D call. The germline V and J ends were trimmed by 2 bases and 2 bases, with 9 bases remaining between them. The CDR3 extends over 15 amino acids. CDR3 nucleotide sequence: TGTGCCAGCAGTTTAAGACAAAATAACACCGGGGAGCTGTTTTTT. Its protein product is CASSLRQNNTGELFF.

V is TRBV27 and J is TRBJ2-7; 7 nucleotides line up with TRBD2. V trimming: 6 bases; J trimming: 7 bases; junction bases outside the gene matches: 15. The CDR3 covers 15 residues. CDR1 is MNHEY, CDR2 SMNVEV, per germline (reference sequence). In DNA form, the CDR3 reads TGTGCCAGCAGGAACCGGGGAAACCTGGGGGGGGAGCAGTACGTC. This gives the protein CASRNRGNLGGEQYV.

The chain couples TRBV5-1 to TRBJ2-2, with D perhaps TRBD1 (6 bases). V gave up 2 bases and J gave up 3 bases, with 14 bases separating them. Germline-derived CDR1 and CDR2 are SGHRS and YFSETQ. The CDR3 sequence is 16 residues long. The CDR3, as DNA: TGCGCCAGCAGCTTACAGGGTCAATCACACACCGGGGAGCTGTTTTTT. Translated, it gives CASSLQGQSHTGELFF.

This clonotype showed up just a few times. The rearrangement uses TRBV5-1 and TRBJ2-3; D is ambiguous. CDR1 SGHRS and CDR2 YFSETQ come from the germline V gene. Trimming removed 3 bases at V and 0 bases at J, with 8 bases between. The CDR3 is 14 residues long. The CDR3 nucleotides read TGCGCCAGCAGCTACCAGGATAGCACAGATACGCAGTATTTT. Protein sequence: CASSYQDSTDTQYF.

This clonotype was seen repeatedly, ten times or more. The chain has TRBV29-1 and TRBJ2-3, with D hard to call. V lost 3 bases and J lost 2, with 3 bases in between. In germline, CDR1 is SQVTM, CDR2 ANQGSEA. The CDR3 spans 11 residues. CDR3 DNA sequence: TGCAGCGTTGAGCTCACAGATACGCAGTATTTT. Translated: CSVELTDTQYF.

The table lists this clonotype with many counts. This chain connects TRBV7-6 to TRBJ2-1, with 8 bases fitting TRBD2. This CDR3 is 16 amino acids long. Per germline, CDR1 SGHVS and CDR2 FNYEAQ. V trimming: 1 base; J trimming: 7 bases; junction bases outside the gene matches: 9. In DNA form, the CDR3 reads TGTGCCAGCAGCTTAGTTTCTCGCGGGGGGAAAAATGAGCAGTTCTTC. Translated, it gives CASSLVSRGGKNEQFF.

This clonotype was picked up many times. The chain combines TRBV2 with TRBJ2-3; tentatively, D is TRBD2 (6 bases). Trimming pared 8 bases from V and 2 bases from J, leaving 11 bases between. CDR3 length: 13 amino acids. CDR1 is SNHLY and CDR2 is FYNNEI in the germline V gene. The CDR3 DNA reads as TGTGCCAGCGAAACTAGCAACACAGATACGCAGTATTTT. Translated, it gives CASETSNTDTQYF.